This TCR beta chain was identified during a study of cytomegalovirus exposure and HLA in healthy donors. Worth noting for this clone: The antigen is unknown.

The CDR3 contains 11 residues. Germline V CDR1 and CDR2: SEHNR, FQNEAQ (reference sequence). Trimming cost V 3 bases and J 6 bases, with 6 bases left between them. Study conclusions and caveats: A later analysis found TCR association rates differed by HLA locus, highest for DRB1 and lowest for HLA-C. Presence/absence results assume similar sequencing depth per donor, which may not hold. The sole available immune exposure information was CMV serostatus.

Investigators did not record CMV serostatus for this donor. PCR amplification relied on 60 Vbeta primers (plus 13 Jbeta primers). This table comes from immunoSEQ multiplex PCR, and its TCRdb copy is limited to in-frame clones, with some not included. The repertoire holds 130,000 to 150,000 clones, with 73% as singletons. Sequenced: PBMCs. The source is a human donor in good health. The J gene is TRBJ2-7, the V gene TRBV7-9, with unresolved D. The CDR3 region is CASSFLSEQYF. The CDR3 region has the DNA TGTGCCAGCAGCTTCCTGAGCGAGCAGTACTTC.